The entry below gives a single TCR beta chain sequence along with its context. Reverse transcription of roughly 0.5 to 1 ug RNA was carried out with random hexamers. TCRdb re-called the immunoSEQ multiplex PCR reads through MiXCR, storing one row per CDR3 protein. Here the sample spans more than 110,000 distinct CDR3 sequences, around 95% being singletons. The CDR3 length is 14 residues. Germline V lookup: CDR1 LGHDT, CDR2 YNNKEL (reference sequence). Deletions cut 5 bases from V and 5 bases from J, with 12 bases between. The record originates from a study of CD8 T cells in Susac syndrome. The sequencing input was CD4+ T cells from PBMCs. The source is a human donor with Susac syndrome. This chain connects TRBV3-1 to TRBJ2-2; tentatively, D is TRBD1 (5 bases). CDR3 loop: CASSNQGATGELFF. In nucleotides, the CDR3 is TGTGCCAGCAGCAACCAAGGGGCTACCGGGGAGCTGTTTTTT. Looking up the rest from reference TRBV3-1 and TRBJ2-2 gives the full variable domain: DTAVSQTPKYLVTQMGNDKSIKCEQNLGHDTMYWYKQDSKKFLKIMFSYNNKELIINETVPNRFSPKSPDKAHLNLHINSLELGDSAVYFCASSNQGATGELFFGEGSRLTVL.